Detailed here is one T cell receptor (beta chain). These data originate in a study of cytomegalovirus exposure and HLA in healthy donors. The PCR was carried out with 60 Vbeta primers and 13 Jbeta primers. Profiling relied on immunoSEQ multiplex PCR, and the TCRdb table lists in-frame clones only, not all of them. The table lists tens of thousands of clones. CDR1 is MDHEN, CDR2 SYDVKM, per germline. CDR3 length: 15 residues. Trimming removed 5 bases at V and 4 bases at J, with 15 bases between. This TCR derives from a man aged 40-49 years in good health and CMV-seronegative. Source material: PBMCs. J is TRBJ1-3 and V is TRBV28; tentative D call: TRBD1 (6 bases). CDR3 nucleotides: TGTGCCAGCAGTATCGGGGGGCGACTGGGAAACACCATATATTTT. Protein: CASSIGGRLGNTIYF. The entire variable domain, with the rest obtained from reference TRBV28 and TRBJ1-3, is as follows: DVKVTQSSRYLVKRTGEKVFLECVQDMDHENMFWYRQDPGLGLRLIYFSYDVKMKEKGDIPEGYSVSREKKERFSLILESASTNQTSMYLCASSIGGRLGNTIYFGEGSWLTVV.